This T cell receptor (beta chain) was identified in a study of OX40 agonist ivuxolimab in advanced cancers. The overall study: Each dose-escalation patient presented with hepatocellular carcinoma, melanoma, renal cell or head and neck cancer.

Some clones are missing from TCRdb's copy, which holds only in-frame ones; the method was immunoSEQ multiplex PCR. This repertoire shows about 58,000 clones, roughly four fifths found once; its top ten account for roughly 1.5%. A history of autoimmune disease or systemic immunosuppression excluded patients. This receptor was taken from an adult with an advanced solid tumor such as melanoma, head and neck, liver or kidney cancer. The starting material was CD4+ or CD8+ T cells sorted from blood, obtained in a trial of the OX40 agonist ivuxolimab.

The chain's CDR3 is CASSLSHGDGEQYF. The DNA of the CDR3 is TGCGCCAGCAGCTTGAGTCACGGGGATGGCGAGCAGTACTTC. This sequence joins TRBV5-1 and TRBJ2-7; perhaps TRBD2 as D (5 bases). V lost 1 base to trimming and J lost 6 bases, with 14 bases between them. Germline CDR1 and CDR2: SGHRS and YFSETQ. The CDR3 consists of 14 residues.